One sample yielded the 11 T cell receptor beta chains listed below, sequenced in a study of PD-1 blockade in classical Hodgkin lymphoma. All patients relapsed after autologous stem cell transplantation, and brentuximab vedotin exposure varied. By magnetic negative selection, CD4+ T cells were purified from thawed PBMCs. The assay was immunoSEQ multiplex PCR, and TCRdb's table has in-frame clones only and misses some. The sample shows about 7,700 clones, around 86% of them seen only once. Sequenced material: CD4+ T cells from blood, taken at baseline. These receptors all come from a human donor with classical Hodgkin lymphoma.

The chain carries TRBV2 and TRBJ1-2, with 8 bases fitting TRBD1. This CDR3 region has 15 residues. Per germline, CDR1 SNHLY and CDR2 FYNNEI. V dropped 6 bases and J dropped 5; count of bases not matched to a gene: 11. As DNA, the CDR3 is TGTGCCAGCAGCCTTACCTACCAGGGGGCTTATGGCTACACCTTC. Translating it yields CASSLTYQGAYGYTF.

The gene calls are TRBV2 and TRBJ2-7; TRBD1 aligns across 9 bases. V lost 6 bases to trimming and J lost 7 bases; unmatched junction nucleotides: 10. This CDR3 region has 14 residues. Germline V gene sequence: CDR1 SNHLY, CDR2 FYNNEI. CDR3: CASSRGQGYEEQYF. The CDR3 nucleotides read TGTGCCAGCAGCCGGGGACAGGGCTATGAGGAGCAGTACTTC.

The gene calls are TRBV6-1 and TRBJ2-1; 8 nucleotides line up with TRBD2. Germline lookup yields CDR1 MNHNS and CDR2 SASEGT. Germline trimming cut 8 bases from V and 3 bases from J; bases unmatched to any gene: 9. The CDR3 loop spans 15 amino acids. DNA of the CDR3: TGTGCCAGCGCAGTTAGACTAGCGATCTACAATGAGCAGTTCTTC. It translates to CASAVRLAIYNEQFF.

The chain links TRBV29-1 to TRBJ1-3, with a tentative D call TRBD1 (6 bases). V was cut by 4 bases and J by 0 bases, with 16 bases left in between. CDR1 is SQVTM, CDR2 ANQGSEA, per germline. This CDR3 region has 16 residues. The CDR3 DNA follows: TGCAGCGTTGTTGGCGGGGGCTCGAGCTCTGGAAACACCATATATTTT. Protein: CSVVGGGSSSGNTIYF.

The chain links TRBV4-3 to TRBJ2-5, with D unresolved. Germline V gene data show CDR1 as LGHNA and CDR2 as YSLEER. CDR3 length: 13 amino acids. V was shortened by 3 bases and J by 7 bases, with 12 bases between the two germline ends. The CDR3 here is CASSQQQWGTQYF. The CDR3 DNA is TGCGCCAGCAGCCAGCAGCAGTGGGGGACCCAGTACTTC.

V is TRBV19 and J is TRBJ1-5, with D possibly being TRBD1 (5 bases). The CDR3 length is 15 residues. With 4 bases removed from V and 6 bases from J, the gap between germline ends came to 16 bases. The germline gives CDR1 LNHDA, CDR2 SQIVND (reference sequence). This CDR3 is CASSTPGQGTQPQHF. The CDR3 DNA sequence: TGTGCCAGTAGTACCCCCGGCCAGGGCACTCAGCCCCAGCATTTT.

The chain carries TRBV6-5 and TRBJ1-3, with D unclear. The CDR3 spans 15 residues. The ends were cut back, 6 bases at V and 0 bases at J, with 12 bases in the middle. The V gene's germline CDR1 is MNHEY and CDR2 SVGAGI. CDR3 in DNA: TGTGCCAGCAGACTAAGGACGGTCTCTGGAAACACCATATATTTT. This gives the protein CASRLRTVSGNTIYF.

This clone was detected only a few times. The rearrangement uses TRBV2 and TRBJ1-2; weak D call: TRBD1 (5 bases). Trimming removed 7 bases at V and 2 bases at J, with 14 bases between. The CDR3 is 14 amino acids. From germline, CDR1 is SNHLY and CDR2 FYNNEI. The DNA of the CDR3 is TGTGCCAGCATTAGAGGGACGGTAAACTATGGCTACACCTTC. Encoded protein: CASIRGTVNYGYTF.

The chain combines TRBV5-4 with TRBJ1-1; D perhaps matches TRBD1 (5 bases). The germline V and J ends were trimmed by 0 bases and 5 bases, with 11 bases remaining between them. Germline V gene data show CDR1 as SGHNT and CDR2 as YYREEE (reference sequence). This CDR3 spans 14 amino acids. CDR3 protein: CASSLGGGLTEAFF. The CDR3 nucleotides are TGTGCCAGCAGCTTGGGGGGGGGTTTAACTGAAGCTTTCTTT.

In this sample, this clone turned up once. The chain recombines TRBV28 with TRBJ1-4; no definite D call. V lost 5 bases to trimming and J lost 3 bases, with 4 bases between them. Germline lookup yields CDR1 MDHEN and CDR2 SYDVKM. The CDR3 consists of 12 residues. The CDR3 coding sequence is TGTGCCAGCAGTGGTCCTAATGAAAAACTGTTTTTT. It codes for CASSGPNEKLFF.

This chain joins TRBV27 and TRBJ1-5; 9 bases match TRBD1. The CDR3 covers 16 residues. V gave up 5 bases and J gave up 4 bases; unmatched junction bases: 9. The germline V gene has CDR1 MNHEY and CDR2 SMNVEV (reference sequence). The CDR3 sequence: CASSPRWTGANQPQHF. CDR3 sequence (DNA): TGTGCCAGCAGTCCGCGCTGGACAGGGGCAAATCAGCCCCAGCATTTT.